Here is one TCR beta chain with its context. Its antigen is unknown. The source of the sample is a study of blood T cells in healthy people across ages. Study-wide results and caveats: It was not possible, with unsorted PBMCs, to conclusively compare naive and antigen-experienced cells.

Donation came from healthy Caucasian individuals in Russia who were aged about 6 to 95. It was with a sample-barcoded 5' primer and a J-beta primer mix that a second PCR of roughly 7 to 12 cycles was run. TCRdb analysed the 5' RACE reads with MiXCR anew, one entry per CDR3 protein. The data contain about 970,000 distinct CDR3 sequences, around 54% of them singletons. The sample taken for sequencing was blood. The receptor was isolated from an older woman in good health.

CDR3 in amino acids: CASSQEGSPTDTQYF. The CDR3 bases are TGCGCCAGCAGCCAAGAGGGATCACCCACAGATACGCAGTATTTT. The chain joins TRBV4-3 to TRBJ2-3; D is undetermined. Trimming took off 0 bases at V and 2 bases at J, with 9 bases between the two ends. The germline CDR1 and CDR2 sequences are LGHNA and YSLEER. The CDR3 length is 15 residues.